One sample yielded the 3 T cell receptor beta chains listed below, sequenced in a study of response to subunit inactivated influenza vaccine. TCRdb re-derived calls from the RT-PCR reads in MiXCR, one entry per CDR3 protein. The profile shows roughly 460,000 distinct CDR3 sequences, 9.5% to 12% of them singletons. Sequenced here: PBMCs from blood, sampled 40 to 50 days after vaccination. Every receptor here comes from a man over 45 who received an inactivated influenza vaccine.

The chain has TRBV7-6 and TRBJ2-6, with D possibly TRBD1 on 6 matching bases. Germline V gene data show CDR1 as SGHVS and CDR2 as FNYEAQ. The CDR3 sequence is 17 residues long. The V end lost 3 bases, the J end lost 1 base, and 13 bases lay between the germline ends. CDR3 in amino acids: CASSLEERGSGANVLTF. DNA of the CDR3: TGTGCCAGCAGCTTGGAGGAAAGGGGGTCTGGGGCCAACGTCCTGACTTTC.

The V call is TRBV5-1, the J call TRBJ1-1; D ambiguous. This CDR3 is built from 14 residues. Per the germline V gene, CDR1 is SGHRS and CDR2 is YFSETQ. V was trimmed by 0 bases and J by 2 bases, leaving 8 bases between them. Written as DNA, the CDR3 is TGCGCCAGCAGCTTGGATCACAGAAACACTGAAGCTTTCTTT. Translated: CASSLDHRNTEAFF.

In its sample, this clonotype was seen many times. V and J are TRBV3-1 and TRBJ2-2; D unresolved. In germline, CDR1 is LGHDT, CDR2 YNNKEL (reference sequence). V lost 1 base and J 13 bases, leaving 16 bases between the germline ends. The CDR3 runs 14 residues. The CDR3 region is CASSQASGPLPLFF. CDR3 nucleotides: TGTGCCAGCAGCCAAGCCTCCGGTCCGCTCCCGCTGTTTTTT.